The 10 T cell receptor beta chains listed next were all sequenced from one sample in a study of shared T cell receptors in the human thymus. Assay used: immunoSEQ multiplex PCR; TCRdb lists only in-frame clones, some missing. In the table there are about 380,000 clones, approximately 95% of which are singletons. The specimen sequenced was thymocytes. The receptors stem from a human donor.

This chain connects TRBV28 to TRBJ2-1; 13 positions agree with TRBD2. This CDR3 contains 15 residues. V lost 6 bases, J lost 7 bases, and 6 bases stayed unmatched. In germline, CDR1 is MDHEN, CDR2 SYDVKM. As DNA, the CDR3 is TGTGCCAGCAGAATACTAGCGGGAGGGCTAAATGAGCAGTTCTTC. Encoded protein: CASRILAGGLNEQFF.

The rearrangement links TRBV5-1 to TRBJ2-1; no firm D call. This CDR3 spans 15 amino acids. Germline V gives CDR1 SGHRS, CDR2 YFSETQ. The V and J ends lost 0 bases and 3 bases respectively, with 10 bases between them. The CDR3 protein is CASSLGSRDYNEQFF. As DNA, the CDR3 is TGCGCCAGCAGCTTGGGGTCTAGAGACTACAATGAGCAGTTCTTC.

The chain recombines TRBV28 with TRBJ2-7; perhaps TRBD2 as D (6 bases). CDR1 is MDHEN, CDR2 SYDVKM, per germline. This CDR3 spans 17 amino acids. Deletions cut 6 bases from V and 3 bases from J, with 24 bases between. The CDR3 DNA reads as TGTGCCAGCAGCCCCCCCCTTCGCGGGGTCCGCTTCTACGAGCAGTACTTC. Its protein is CASSPPLRGVRFYEQYF.

The rearrangement uses TRBV7-9 and TRBJ2-1; D may be TRBD2 (5 bases). The CDR3 runs to 16 residues. Germline CDR1 SEHNR, CDR2 FQNEAQ (reference sequence). V lost 1 base and J 0 bases, leaving 10 bases between the germline ends. In DNA, the CDR3 is TGTGCCAGCAGCTTAGGTAGCGCAAGCTCCTACAATGAGCAGTTCTTC. Its protein is CASSLGSASSYNEQFF. The full variable domain, completed using reference TRBV7-9 and TRBJ2-1, is DTGVSQNPRHKITKRGQNVTFRCDPISEHNRLYWYRQTLGQGPEFLTYFQNEAQLEKSRLLSDRFSAERPKGSFSTLEIQRTEQGDSAMYLCASSLGSASSYNEQFFGPGTRLTVL.

The chain links TRBV4-2 to TRBJ2-1, with TRBD2 matching over 8 bases. V gave up 0 bases and J gave up 8 bases; unmatched junction bases: 12. CDR1 and CDR2 from the germline V gene are LGHNA and YNFKEQ. The CDR3 is made up of 17 amino acids. This CDR3 reads CASSQDNGLAGMDEQFF. CDR3 nucleotides: TGTGCCAGCAGCCAAGATAACGGGCTAGCGGGCATGGATGAGCAGTTCTTC.

The J gene is TRBJ1-1, the V gene TRBV2; D perhaps matches TRBD1 (5 bases). CDR3 length: 14 residues. Germline CDR1 and CDR2: SNHLY and FYNNEI. Trimming removed 1 base from V and 6 bases from J, with 12 bases in between. CDR3 sequence: CASSEVQRGAEAFF. Here the CDR3 DNA reads TGTGCCAGCAGTGAAGTCCAACGGGGGGCTGAAGCTTTCTTT. Full variable domain (outside the CDR3, taken from reference TRBV2 and TRBJ1-1): EPEVTQTPSHQVTQMGQEVILRCVPISNHLYFYWYRQILGQKVEFLVSFYNNEISEKSEIFDDQFSVERPDGSNFTLKIRSTKLEDSAMYFCASSEVQRGAEAFFGQGTRLTVV.

The J gene is TRBJ2-7, the V gene TRBV28, with 9 bases aligning to TRBD1. The CDR3 is 16 amino acids. V was clipped by 3 bases and J by 4 bases; unmatched bases: 10. The germline V gene encodes CDR1 MDHEN and CDR2 SYDVKM. CDR3 coding DNA: TGTGCCAGCAGTTTGGCCGGGACAGGGTCTTGGTACGAGCAGTACTTC. Protein product: CASSLAGTGSWYEQYF.

The V call is TRBV10-1, the J call TRBJ2-1, with no clear D. V lost 5 bases and J lost 0, with 8 bases in between. The germline V gene encodes CDR1 WNHNN and CDR2 SYGVQD (reference sequence). The CDR3 extends over 14 amino acids. The CDR3 DNA follows: TGCGCCAGCAGTAAGATACTCTCCTACAATGAGCAGTTCTTC. It yields the protein CASSKILSYNEQFF.

The chain couples TRBV6-4 to TRBJ2-2; TRBD1 agrees at 9 bases. The CDR3 is made up of 14 amino acids. Trimming cost V 5 bases and J 4 bases; bases outside gene matches: 2. The germline CDR1 and CDR2 sequences are MRHNA and SNTAGT. The chain's CDR3 is CASSKDRGTGELFF. DNA of the CDR3: TGTGCCAGCAGTAAGGACAGGGGCACCGGGGAGCTGTTTTTT.

This clone appeared once. The chain has TRBV18 and TRBJ2-7; tentative D call: TRBD2 (6 bases). Trimming took 5 bases from V and 3 from J, leaving 17 bases between them. CDR3 length equals 15 residues. Germline-derived CDR1 and CDR2 are KGHSH and LQKENI. The CDR3 DNA follows: TGTGCCAGCTCATTAGCGGACTCTACTTTCTACGAGCAGTACTTC. Translation gives CASSLADSTFYEQYF.